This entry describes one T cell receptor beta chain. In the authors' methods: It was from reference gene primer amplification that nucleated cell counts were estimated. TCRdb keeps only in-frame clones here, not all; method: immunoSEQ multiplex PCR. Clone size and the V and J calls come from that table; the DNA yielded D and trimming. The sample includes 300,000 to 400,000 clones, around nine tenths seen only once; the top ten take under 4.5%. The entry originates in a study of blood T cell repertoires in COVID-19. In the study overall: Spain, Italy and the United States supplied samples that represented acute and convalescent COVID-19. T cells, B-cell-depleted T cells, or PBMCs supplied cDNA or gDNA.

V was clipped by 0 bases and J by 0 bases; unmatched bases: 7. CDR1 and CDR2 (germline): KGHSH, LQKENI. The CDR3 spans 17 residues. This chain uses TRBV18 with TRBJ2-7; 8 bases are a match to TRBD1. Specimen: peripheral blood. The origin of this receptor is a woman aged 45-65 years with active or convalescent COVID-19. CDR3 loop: CASSPPGRGPFSYEQYF. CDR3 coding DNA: TGTGCCAGCTCACCACCGGGCAGGGGGCCTTTCTCCTACGAGCAGTACTTC. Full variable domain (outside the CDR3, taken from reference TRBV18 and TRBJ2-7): NAGVMQNPRHLVRRRGQEARLRCSPMKGHSHVYWYRQLPEEGLKFMVYLQKENIIDESGMPKERFSAEFPKEGPSILRIQQVVRGDSAAYFCASSPPGRGPFSYEQYFGPGTRLTVT.